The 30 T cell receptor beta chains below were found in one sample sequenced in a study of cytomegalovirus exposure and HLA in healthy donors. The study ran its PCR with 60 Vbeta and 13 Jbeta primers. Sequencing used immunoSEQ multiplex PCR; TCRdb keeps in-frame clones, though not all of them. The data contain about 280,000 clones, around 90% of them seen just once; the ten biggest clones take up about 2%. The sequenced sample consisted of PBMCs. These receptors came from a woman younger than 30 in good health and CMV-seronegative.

For the CDR3, the DNA is TGTGCCAGCAGCTTCTATTGGTCTAGCGGGGGGACGGCCGGTGAGCAGTTCTTC. This translates into CASSFYWSSGGTAGEQFF. The rearrangement links TRBV7-8 to TRBJ2-1; 11 bases agree with TRBD2. CDR1 SGHVS and CDR2 FQNEAQ come from the germline V gene. Unmatched junction bases numbered 16, after V lost 3 bases and J lost 9 bases. CDR3 length: 18 residues.

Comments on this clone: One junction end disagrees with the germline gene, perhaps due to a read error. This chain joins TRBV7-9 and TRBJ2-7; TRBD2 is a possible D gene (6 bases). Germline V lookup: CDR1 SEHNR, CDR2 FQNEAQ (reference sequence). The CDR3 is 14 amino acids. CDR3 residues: CSSSLVAGGYEQYF. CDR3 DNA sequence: TGTTCCAGCAGCTTAGTCGCCGGAGGGTACGAGCAGTACTTC.

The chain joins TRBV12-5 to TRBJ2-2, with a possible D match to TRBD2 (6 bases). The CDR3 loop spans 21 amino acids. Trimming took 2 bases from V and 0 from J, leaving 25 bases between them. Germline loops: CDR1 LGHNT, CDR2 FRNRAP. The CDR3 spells CASGLLTGVSWGEPNTGELFF. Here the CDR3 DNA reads TGTGCTAGTGGTTTGCTCACAGGTGTTTCGTGGGGGGAACCGAACACCGGGGAGCTGTTTTTT.

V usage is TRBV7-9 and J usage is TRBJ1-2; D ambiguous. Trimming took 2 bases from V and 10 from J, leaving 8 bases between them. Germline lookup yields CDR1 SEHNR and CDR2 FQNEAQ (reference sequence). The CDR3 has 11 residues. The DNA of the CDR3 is TGTGCCAGCAGCTTACTTGACTCCTACACCTTC. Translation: CASSLLDSYTF.

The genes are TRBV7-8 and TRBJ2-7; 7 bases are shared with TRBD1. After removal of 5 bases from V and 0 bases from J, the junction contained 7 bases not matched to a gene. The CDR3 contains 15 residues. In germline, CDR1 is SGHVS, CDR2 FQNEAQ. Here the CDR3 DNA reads TGTGCCAGCAGCCTGGCCGGGACAGCCTCCTACGAGCAGTACTTC. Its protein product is CASSLAGTASYEQYF.

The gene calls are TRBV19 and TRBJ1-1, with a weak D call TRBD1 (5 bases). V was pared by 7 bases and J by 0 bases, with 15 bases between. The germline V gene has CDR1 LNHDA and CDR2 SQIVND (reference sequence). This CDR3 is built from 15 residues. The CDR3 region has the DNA TGTGCCAGTACTCCAGGGATAGGGTTGAACACTGAAGCTTTCTTT. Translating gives CASTPGIGLNTEAFF.

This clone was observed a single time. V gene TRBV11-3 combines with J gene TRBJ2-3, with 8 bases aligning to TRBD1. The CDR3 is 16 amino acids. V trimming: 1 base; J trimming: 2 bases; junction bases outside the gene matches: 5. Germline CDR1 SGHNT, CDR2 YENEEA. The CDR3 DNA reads TGTGCCAGCAGCTTAGCCGGGACAGGCGTCACAGATACGCAGTATTTT. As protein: CASSLAGTGVTDTQYF.

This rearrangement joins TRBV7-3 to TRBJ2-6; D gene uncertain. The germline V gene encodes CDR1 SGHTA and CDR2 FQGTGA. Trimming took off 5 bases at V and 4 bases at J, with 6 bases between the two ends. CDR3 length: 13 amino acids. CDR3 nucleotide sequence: TGTGCCAGCAGCCCCCCGGGGGCCAACGTCCTGACTTTC. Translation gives CASSPPGANVLTF.

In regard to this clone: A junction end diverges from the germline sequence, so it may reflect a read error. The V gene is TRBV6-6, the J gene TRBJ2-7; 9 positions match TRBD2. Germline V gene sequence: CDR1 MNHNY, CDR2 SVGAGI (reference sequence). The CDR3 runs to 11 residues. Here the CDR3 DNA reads TGTGCCAGCAGTCGTAGCGGGGGACCTACCTTC. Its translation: CASSRSGGPTF.

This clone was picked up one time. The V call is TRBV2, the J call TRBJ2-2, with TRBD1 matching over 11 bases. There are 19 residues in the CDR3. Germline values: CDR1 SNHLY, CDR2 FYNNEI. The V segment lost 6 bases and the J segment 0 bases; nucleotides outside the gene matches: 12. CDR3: CASSHPDRGRLANTGELFF. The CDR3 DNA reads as TGTGCCAGCAGCCATCCGGACAGGGGGCGACTCGCGAACACCGGGGAGCTGTTTTTT.

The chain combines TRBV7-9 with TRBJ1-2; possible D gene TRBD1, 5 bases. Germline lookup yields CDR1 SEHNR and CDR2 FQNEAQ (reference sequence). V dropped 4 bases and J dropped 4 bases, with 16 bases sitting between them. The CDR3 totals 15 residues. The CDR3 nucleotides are TGTGCCAGCAGCTCGCCGTTGTGGGGCAGCTATGGCTACACCTTC. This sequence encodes CASSSPLWGSYGYTF.

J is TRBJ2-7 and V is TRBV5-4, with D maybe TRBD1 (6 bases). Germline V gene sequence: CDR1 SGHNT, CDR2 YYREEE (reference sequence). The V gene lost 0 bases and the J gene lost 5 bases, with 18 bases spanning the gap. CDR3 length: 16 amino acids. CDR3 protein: CASSLAGQGPFHEQYF. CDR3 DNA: TGTGCCAGCAGCTTGGCAGGGCAGGGGCCTTTCCACGAGCAGTACTTC.

CDR3 in amino acids: CASSLTGQQETQYF. As DNA, the CDR3 is TGTGCCAGTAGCCTGACCGGACAGCAAGAGACCCAGTACTTC. The chain is built from TRBV19 and TRBJ2-5, with D possibly being TRBD1 (6 bases). The CDR3 is made up of 14 amino acids. CDR1 and CDR2 from the germline V gene are LNHDA and SQIVND (reference sequence). Trimming removed 6 bases from V and 2 bases from J, with 13 bases in between.

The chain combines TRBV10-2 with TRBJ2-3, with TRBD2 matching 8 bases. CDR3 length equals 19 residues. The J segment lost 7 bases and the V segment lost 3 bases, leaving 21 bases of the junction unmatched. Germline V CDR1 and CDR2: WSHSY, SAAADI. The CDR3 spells CASSDREGEGRGALHTQYF. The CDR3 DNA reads TGCGCCAGCAGTGATCGGGAGGGGGAGGGGCGGGGGGCCCTTCATACGCAGTATTTT.

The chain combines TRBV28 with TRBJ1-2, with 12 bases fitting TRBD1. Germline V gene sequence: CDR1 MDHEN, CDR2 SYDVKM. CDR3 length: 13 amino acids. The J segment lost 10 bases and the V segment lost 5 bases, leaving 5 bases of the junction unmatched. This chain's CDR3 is CASSMGQGAPYTF. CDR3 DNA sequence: TGTGCCAGCAGTATGGGACAGGGGGCTCCCTACACCTTC.

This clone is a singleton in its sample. CDR3: CASSNRPNSGEPLHF. CDR3 in DNA: TGTGCCAGTAGTAACCGACCGAACTCCGGAGAGCCCCTCCACTTT. V and J are TRBV19 and TRBJ1-6; no reliable D call. V lost 4 bases and J 13 bases, leaving 20 bases between the germline ends. This CDR3 is 15 amino acids long. CDR1 and CDR2 (germline): LNHDA, SQIVND (reference sequence).

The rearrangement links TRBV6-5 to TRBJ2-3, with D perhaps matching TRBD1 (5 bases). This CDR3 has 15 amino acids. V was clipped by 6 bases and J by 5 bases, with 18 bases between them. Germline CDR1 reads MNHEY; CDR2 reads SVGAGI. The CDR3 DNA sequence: TGTGCCAGCAGCGGCCAGGGAAAAGGTGGAGATACGCAGTATTTT. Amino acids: CASSGQGKGGDTQYF.

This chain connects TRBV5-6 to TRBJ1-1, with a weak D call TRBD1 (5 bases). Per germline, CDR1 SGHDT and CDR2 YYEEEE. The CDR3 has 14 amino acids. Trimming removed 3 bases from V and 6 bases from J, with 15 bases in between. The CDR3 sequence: CASSYNYRYSEAFF. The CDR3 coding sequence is TGTGCCAGCAGCTATAACTACAGGTACTCTGAAGCTTTCTTT.

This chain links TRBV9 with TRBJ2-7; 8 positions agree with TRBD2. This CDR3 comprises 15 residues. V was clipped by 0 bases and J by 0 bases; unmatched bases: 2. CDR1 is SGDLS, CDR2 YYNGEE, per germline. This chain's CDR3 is CASSVAGTSSYEQYF. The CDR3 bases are TGTGCCAGCAGCGTAGCCGGGACTAGCTCCTACGAGCAGTACTTC.

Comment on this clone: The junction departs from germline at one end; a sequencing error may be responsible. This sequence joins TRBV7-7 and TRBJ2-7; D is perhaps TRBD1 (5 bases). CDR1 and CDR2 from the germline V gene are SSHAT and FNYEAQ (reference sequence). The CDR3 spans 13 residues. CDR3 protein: CASSLQEDYEQYF. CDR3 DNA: TGTGCTAGCAGCTTACAGGAAGACTACGAGCAGTACTTC.

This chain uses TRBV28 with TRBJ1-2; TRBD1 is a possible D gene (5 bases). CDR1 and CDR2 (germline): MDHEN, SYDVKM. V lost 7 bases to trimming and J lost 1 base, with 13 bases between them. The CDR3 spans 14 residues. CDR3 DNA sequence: TGTGCCAGCAAGGAAGGGGAAGTTAACTATGGCTACACCTTC. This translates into CASKEGEVNYGYTF.

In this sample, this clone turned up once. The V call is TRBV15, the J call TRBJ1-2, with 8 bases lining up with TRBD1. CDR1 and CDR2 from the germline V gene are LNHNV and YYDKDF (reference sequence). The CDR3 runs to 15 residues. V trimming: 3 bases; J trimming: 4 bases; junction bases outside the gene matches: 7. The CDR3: CATSSTIQGAYGYTF. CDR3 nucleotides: TGTGCCACCAGCAGCACAATTCAGGGGGCCTATGGCTACACCTTC.

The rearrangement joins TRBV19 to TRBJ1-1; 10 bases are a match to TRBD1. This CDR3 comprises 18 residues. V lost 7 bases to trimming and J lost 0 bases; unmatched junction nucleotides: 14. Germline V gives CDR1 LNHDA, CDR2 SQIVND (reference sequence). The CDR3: CASTLYSSGTGVNTEAFF. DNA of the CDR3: TGTGCCAGTACTTTATATAGTTCCGGGACAGGGGTGAACACTGAAGCTTTCTTT.

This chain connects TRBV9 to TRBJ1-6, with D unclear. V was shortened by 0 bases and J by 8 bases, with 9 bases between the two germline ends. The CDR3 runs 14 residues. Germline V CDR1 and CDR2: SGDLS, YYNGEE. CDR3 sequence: CASSVGAGHSPLHF. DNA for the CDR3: TGTGCCAGCAGCGTAGGAGCAGGCCATTCACCCCTCCACTTT.

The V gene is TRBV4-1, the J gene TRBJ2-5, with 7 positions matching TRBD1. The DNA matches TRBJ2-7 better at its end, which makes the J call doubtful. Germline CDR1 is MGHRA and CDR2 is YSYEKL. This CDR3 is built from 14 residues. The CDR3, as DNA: TGCGCCAGCAGCCAAGGGGACAGATCGAGCGAGCAGTACTTC. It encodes CASSQGDRSSEQYF.

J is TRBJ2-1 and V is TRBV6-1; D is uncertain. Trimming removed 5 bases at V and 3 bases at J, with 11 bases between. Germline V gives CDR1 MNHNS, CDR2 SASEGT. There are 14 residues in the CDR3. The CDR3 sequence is CASSRDSLYNEQFF. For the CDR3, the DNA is TGTGCCAGCAGTCGAGACTCTCTCTACAATGAGCAGTTCTTC.

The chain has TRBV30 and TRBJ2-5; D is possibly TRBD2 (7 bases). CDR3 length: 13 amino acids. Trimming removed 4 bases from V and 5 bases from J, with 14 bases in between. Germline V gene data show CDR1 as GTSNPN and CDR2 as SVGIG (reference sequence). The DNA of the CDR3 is TGTGCCTGGATTAATAGGGGGGGGGAGACCCAGTACTTC. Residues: CAWINRGGETQYF.

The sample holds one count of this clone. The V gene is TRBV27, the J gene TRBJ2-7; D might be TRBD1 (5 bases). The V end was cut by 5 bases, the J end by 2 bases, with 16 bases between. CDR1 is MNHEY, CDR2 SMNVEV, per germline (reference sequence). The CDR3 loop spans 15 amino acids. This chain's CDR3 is CASSPQGLRTYEQYF. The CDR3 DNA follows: TGTGCCAGCAGTCCTCAGGGTTTACGAACCTACGAGCAGTACTTC.

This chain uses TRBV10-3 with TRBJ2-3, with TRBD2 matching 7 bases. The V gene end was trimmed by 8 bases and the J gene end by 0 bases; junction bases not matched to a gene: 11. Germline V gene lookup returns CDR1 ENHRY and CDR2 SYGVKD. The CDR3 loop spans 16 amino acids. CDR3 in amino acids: CAIAASGRSSTDTQYF. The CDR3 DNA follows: TGTGCCATCGCGGCTAGCGGAAGGTCTAGCACAGATACGCAGTATTTT.

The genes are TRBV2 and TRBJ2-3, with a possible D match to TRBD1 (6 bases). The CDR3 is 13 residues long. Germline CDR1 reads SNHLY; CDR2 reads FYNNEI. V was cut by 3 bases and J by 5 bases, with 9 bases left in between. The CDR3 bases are TGTGCCAGCAGTGAGGGGGCCGAAGATACGCAGTATTTT. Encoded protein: CASSEGAEDTQYF.